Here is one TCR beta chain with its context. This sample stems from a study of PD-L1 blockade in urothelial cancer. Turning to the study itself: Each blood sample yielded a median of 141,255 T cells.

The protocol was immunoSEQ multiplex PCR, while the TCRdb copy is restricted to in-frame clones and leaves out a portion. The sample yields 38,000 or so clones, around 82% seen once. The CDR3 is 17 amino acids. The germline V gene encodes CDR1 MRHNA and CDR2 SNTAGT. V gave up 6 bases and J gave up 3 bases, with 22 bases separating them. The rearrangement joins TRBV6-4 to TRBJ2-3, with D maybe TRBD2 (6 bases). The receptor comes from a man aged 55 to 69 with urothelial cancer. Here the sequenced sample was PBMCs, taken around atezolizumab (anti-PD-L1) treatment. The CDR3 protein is CASSRGKAGQGTDTQYF. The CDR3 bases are TGTGCCAGCAGCCGGGGGAAGGCCGGGCAAGGGACAGATACGCAGTATTTT.